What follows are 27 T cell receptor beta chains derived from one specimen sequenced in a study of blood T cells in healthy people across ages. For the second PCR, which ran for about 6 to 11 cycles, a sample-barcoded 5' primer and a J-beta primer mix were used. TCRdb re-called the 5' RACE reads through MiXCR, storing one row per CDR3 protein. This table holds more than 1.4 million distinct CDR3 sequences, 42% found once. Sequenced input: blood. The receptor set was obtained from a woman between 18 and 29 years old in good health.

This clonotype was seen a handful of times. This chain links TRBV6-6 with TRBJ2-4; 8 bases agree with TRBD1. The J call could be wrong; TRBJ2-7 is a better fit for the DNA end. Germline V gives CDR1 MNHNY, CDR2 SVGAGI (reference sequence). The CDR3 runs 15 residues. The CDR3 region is CASSRTGQGVNEQYF. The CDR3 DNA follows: TGTGCCAGCAGTCGAACAGGACAGGGAGTTAACGAGCAGTACTTC.

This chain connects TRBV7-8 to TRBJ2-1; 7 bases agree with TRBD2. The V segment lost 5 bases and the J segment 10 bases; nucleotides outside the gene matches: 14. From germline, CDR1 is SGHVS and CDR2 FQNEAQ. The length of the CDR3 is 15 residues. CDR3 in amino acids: CASSARLAVPREQFF. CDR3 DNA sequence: TGTGCCAGCAGCGCCCGACTAGCCGTACCCAGGGAGCAGTTCTTC.

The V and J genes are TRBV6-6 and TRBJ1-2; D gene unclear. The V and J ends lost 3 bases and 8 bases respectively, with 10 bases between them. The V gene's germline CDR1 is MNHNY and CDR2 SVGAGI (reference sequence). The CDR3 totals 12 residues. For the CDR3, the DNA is TGTGCCAGCAGTTATGATATTGAAGGCTACACCTTC. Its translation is CASSYDIEGYTF.

The CDR3 is CASRMGQGYGYTF. In DNA form, the CDR3 reads TGTGCCAGCAGAATGGGACAGGGCTATGGCTACACCTTC. This rearrangement joins TRBV28 to TRBJ1-2; 9 nucleotides align to TRBD1. CDR1 MDHEN and CDR2 SYDVKM come from the germline V gene. J lost 4 bases, V lost 6 bases, and 3 bases had no gene match. The CDR3 length is 13 residues.

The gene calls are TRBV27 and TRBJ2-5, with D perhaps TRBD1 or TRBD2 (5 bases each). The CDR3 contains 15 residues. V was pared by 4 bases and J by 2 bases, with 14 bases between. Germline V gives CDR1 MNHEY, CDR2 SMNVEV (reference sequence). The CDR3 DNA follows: TGTGCCAGCAGTTCCCGATGGGACGCGCAAGAGACCCAGTACTTC. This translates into CASSSRWDAQETQYF.

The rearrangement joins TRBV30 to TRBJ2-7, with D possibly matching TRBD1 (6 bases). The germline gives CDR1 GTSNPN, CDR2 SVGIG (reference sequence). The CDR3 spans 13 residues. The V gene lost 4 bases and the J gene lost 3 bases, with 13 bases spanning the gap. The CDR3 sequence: CAWMGTPNYEQYF. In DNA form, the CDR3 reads TGTGCCTGGATGGGGACACCCAACTACGAGCAGTACTTC.

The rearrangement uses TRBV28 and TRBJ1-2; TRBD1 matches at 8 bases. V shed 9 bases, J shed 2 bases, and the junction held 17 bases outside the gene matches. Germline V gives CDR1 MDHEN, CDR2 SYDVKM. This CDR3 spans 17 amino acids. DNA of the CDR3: TGTGCCAGTTCCCAGGCCCCGGCAGGGGGCGCAAACTATGGCTACACCTTC. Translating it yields CASSQAPAGGANYGYTF.

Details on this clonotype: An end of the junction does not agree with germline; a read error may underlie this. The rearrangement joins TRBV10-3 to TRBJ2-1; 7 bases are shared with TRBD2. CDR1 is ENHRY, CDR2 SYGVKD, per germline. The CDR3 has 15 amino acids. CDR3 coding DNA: TGTGCCATCAGTGGGCTAGCGGCAACCTACAATGAGCAGTTCTTT. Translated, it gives CAISGLAATYNEQFF.

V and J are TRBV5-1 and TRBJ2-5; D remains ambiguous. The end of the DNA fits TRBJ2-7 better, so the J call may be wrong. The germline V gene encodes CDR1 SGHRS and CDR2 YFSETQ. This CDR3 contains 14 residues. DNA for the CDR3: TGCGCCAGCAGCCAACCGACCGGCTCCTACGAGCAGTACTTC. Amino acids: CASSQPTGSYEQYF.

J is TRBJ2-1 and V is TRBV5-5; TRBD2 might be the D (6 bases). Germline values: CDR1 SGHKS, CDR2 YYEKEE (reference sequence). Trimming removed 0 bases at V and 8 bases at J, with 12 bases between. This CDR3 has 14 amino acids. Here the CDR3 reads CASSLAGLGDEQFF. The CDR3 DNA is TGTGCCAGCAGCTTGGCGGGACTGGGGGATGAGCAGTTCTTC.

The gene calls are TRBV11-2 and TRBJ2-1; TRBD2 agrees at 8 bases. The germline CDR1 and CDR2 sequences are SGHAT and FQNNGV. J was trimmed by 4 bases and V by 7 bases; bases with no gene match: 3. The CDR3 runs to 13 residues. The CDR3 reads CASTTGGYNEQFF. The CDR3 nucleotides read TGTGCCAGCACCACGGGGGGGTACAATGAGCAGTTCTTC.

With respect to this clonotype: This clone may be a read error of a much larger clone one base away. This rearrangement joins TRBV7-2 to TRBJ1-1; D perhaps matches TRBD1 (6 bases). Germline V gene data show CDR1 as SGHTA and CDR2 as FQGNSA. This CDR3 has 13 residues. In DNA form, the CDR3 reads TGTGTCAGCAGCCAGAGGGGGGTCACTGAAGCTTTCTTT. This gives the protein CVSSQRGVTEAFF.

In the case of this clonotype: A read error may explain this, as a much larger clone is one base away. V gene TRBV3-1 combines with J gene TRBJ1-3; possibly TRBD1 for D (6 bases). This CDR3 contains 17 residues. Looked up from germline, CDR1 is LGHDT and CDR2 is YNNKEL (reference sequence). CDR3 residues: CASSWTASDFSGNTVYF. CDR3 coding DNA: TGTGCCAGCAGCTGGACAGCTTCGGACTTCTCTGGAAACACCGTATATTTT.

CDR3 loop: CASSSLGGSINEQYF. In DNA, the CDR3 is TGTGCCAGCAGCTCCCTGGGCGGGAGTATTAACGAGCAGTACTTC. The chain links TRBV7-6 to TRBJ2-7; 7 bases fit TRBD2. The CDR3 is 15 residues long. Trimming took 4 bases from V and 5 from J; bases not matched to a gene: 11. Germline V gives CDR1 SGHVS, CDR2 FNYEAQ.

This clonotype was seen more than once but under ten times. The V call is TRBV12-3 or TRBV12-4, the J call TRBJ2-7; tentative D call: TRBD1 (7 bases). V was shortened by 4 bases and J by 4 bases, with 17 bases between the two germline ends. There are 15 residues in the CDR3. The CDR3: CASSSRARGAYEQYF. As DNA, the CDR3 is TGTGCCAGCAGTTCCCGGGCCAGGGGGGCTTACGAGCAGTACTTC.

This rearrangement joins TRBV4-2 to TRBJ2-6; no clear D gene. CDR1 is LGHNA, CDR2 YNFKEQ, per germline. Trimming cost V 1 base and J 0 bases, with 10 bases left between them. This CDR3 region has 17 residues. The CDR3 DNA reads TGTGCCAGCAGCCAAGTCCCGGACCTCTCTGGGGCCAACGTCCTGACTTTC. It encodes CASSQVPDLSGANVLTF.

Here the CDR3 reads CASRPDGPYGYTF. CDR3 in DNA: TGTGCCAGCAGACCGGACGGACCCTATGGCTACACCTTC. J is TRBJ1-2 and V is TRBV7-2; D gene unclear. V was shortened by 6 bases and J by 4 bases, with 12 bases between the two germline ends. The CDR3 spans 13 residues. Looked up from germline, CDR1 is SGHTA and CDR2 is FQGNSA.

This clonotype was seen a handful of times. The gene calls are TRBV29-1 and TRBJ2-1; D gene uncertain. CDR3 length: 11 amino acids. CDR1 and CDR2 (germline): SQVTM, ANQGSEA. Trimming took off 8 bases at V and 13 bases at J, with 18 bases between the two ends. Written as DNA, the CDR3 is TGCAGCTACTACGGAACCGAGACCCAGTTCTTC. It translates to CSYYGTETQFF.

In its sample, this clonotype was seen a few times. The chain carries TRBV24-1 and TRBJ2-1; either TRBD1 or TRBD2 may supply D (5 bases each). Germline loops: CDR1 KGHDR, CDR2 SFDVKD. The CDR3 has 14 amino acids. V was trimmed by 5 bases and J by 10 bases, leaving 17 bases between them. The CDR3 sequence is CATSGGTGPSEQFF. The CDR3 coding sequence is TGTGCCACCAGTGGGGGGACGGGTCCGAGCGAGCAGTTCTTC.

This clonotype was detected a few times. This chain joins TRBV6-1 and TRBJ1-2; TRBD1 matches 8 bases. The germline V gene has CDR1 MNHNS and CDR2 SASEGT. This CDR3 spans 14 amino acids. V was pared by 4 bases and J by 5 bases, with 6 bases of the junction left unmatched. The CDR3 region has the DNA TGTGCCAGCAGTGGGGGGACAGGTCTATATGGCTACACCTTC. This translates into CASSGGTGLYGYTF.

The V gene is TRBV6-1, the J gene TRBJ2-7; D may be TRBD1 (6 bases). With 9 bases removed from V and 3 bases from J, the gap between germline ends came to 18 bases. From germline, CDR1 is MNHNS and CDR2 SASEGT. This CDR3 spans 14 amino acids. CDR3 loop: CASRSRGQVYEQYF. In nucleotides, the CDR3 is TGTGCCAGTAGAAGTAGGGGACAAGTCTACGAGCAGTACTTC.

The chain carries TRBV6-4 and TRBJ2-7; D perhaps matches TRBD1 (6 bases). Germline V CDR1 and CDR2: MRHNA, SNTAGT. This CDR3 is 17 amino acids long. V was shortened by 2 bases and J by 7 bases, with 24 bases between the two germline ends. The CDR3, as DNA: TGTGCCAGCAGTGACCCAATCTCCGGGCAGGGGATCAATGAGCAGTACTTC. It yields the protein CASSDPISGQGINEQYF.

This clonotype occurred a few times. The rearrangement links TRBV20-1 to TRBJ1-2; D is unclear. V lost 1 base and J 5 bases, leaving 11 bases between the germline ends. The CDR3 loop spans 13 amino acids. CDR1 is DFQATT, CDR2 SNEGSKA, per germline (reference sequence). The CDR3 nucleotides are TGCAGTGCTAGAGTTGTGGACGATTATGGCTACACCTTC. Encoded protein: CSARVVDDYGYTF.

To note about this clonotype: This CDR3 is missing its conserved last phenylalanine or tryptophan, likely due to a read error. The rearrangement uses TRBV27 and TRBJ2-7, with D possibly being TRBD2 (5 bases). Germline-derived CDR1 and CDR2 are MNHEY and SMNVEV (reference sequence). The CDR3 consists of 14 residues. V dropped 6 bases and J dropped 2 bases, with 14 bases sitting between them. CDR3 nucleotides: TGTGCCAGCAGAACATATGGGGAGCCCTACGAGCAGTACCTC. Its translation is CASRTYGEPYEQYL.

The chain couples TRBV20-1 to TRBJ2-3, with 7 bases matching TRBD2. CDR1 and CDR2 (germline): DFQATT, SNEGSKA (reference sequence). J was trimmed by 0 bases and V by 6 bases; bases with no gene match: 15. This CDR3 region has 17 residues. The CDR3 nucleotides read TGCAGTGCAATCCTCCGAGCGGGAACTACTAGCACAGATACGCAGTATTTT. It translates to CSAILRAGTTSTDTQYF.

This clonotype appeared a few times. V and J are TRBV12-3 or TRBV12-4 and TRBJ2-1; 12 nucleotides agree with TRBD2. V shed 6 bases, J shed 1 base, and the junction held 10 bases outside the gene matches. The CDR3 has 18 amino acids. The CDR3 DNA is TGTGCCAGCAGGGAAACTAGCGGGAGGACTTATTCCTACAATGAGCAGTTCTTC. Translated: CASRETSGRTYSYNEQFF.

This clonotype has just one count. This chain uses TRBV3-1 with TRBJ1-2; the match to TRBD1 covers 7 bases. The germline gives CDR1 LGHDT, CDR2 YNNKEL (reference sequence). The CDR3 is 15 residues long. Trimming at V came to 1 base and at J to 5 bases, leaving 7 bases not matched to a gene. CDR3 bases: TGTGCCAGCAGCCAAGGGGACAGCGAATTTTATGGCTACACCTTC. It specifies CASSQGDSEFYGYTF.